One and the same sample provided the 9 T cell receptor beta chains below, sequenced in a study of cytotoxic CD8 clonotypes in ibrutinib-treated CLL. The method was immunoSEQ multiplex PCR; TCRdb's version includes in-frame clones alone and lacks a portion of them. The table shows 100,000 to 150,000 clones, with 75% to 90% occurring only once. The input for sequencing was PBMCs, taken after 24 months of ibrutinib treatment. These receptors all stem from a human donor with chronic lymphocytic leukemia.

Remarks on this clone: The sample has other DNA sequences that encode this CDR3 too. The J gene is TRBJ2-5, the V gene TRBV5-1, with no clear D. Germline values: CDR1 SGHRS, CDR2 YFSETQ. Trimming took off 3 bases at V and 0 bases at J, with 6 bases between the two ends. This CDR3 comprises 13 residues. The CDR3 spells CASSSPNQETQYF. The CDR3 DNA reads TGCGCCAGCAGCTCGCCCAACCAAGAGACCCAGTACTTC.

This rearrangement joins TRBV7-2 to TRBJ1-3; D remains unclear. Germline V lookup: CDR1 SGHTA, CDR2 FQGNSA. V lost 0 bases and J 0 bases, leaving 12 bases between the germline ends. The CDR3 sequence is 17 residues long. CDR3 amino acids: CASSLAVRPLSGNTIYF. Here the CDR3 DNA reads TGTGCCAGCAGCTTAGCGGTCCGTCCCCTCTCTGGAAACACCATATATTTT.

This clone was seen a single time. The DNA of the CDR3 is TGTGCCTGGAGTGTTGACAGCACAGATACGCAGTATTTT. Residues: CAWSVDSTDTQYF. The V and J genes are TRBV30 and TRBJ2-3; D uncertain. The CDR3 is made up of 13 amino acids. Trimming pared 0 bases from V and 0 bases from J, leaving 4 bases between. Germline V gives CDR1 GTSNPN, CDR2 SVGIG (reference sequence).

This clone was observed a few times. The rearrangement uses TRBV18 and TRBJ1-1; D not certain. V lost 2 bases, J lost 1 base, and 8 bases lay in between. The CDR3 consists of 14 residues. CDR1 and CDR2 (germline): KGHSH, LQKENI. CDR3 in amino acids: CASSPNGRNTEAFF. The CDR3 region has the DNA TGTGCCAGCTCACCAAATGGCCGGAACACTGAAGCTTTCTTT.

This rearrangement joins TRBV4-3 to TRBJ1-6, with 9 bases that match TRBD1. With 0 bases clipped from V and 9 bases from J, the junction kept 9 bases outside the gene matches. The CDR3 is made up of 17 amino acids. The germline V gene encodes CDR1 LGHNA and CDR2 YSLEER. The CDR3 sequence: CASSQEAPGQGLSPLHF. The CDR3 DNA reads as TGCGCCAGCAGCCAAGAAGCTCCGGGACAGGGCCTTTCACCCCTCCACTTT.

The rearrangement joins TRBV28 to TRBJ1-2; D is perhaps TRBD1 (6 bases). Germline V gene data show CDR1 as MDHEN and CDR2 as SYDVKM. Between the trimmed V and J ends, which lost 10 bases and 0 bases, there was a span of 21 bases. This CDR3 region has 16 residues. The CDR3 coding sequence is TGTGCCACCGGGCGGGCAGGGGTGGAAGCTAACTATGGCTACACCTTC. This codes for CATGRAGVEANYGYTF.

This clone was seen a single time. CDR3 loop: CASSERQNTGELFF. CDR3 sequence (DNA): TGTGCCAGCAGTGAACGACAGAACACCGGGGAGCTGTTTTTT. The chain joins TRBV2 to TRBJ2-2, with D hard to call. The length of the CDR3 is 14 residues. Per the germline V gene, CDR1 is SNHLY and CDR2 is FYNNEI. The V end was cut by 2 bases, the J end by 1 base, with 5 bases between. Filled out from reference TRBV2 and TRBJ2-2, the complete variable domain reads EPEVTQTPSHQVTQMGQEVILRCVPISNHLYFYWYRQILGQKVEFLVSFYNNEISEKSEIFDDQFSVERPDGSNFTLKIRSTKLEDSAMYFCASSERQNTGELFFGEGSRLTVL.

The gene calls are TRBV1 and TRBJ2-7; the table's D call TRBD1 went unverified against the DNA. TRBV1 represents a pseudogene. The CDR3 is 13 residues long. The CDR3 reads CTSSSQGPYEQYF. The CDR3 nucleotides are TGCACCAGCAGCTCACAGGGTCCCTACGAGCAGTACTTC.

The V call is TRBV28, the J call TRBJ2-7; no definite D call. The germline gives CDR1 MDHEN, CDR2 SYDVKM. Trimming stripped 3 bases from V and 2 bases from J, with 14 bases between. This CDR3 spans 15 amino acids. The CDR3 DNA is TGTGCCAGCAGTTTTTTTATCTCAAAAACCTACGAGCAGTACTTC. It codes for CASSFFISKTYEQYF.